This TCR beta chain was profiled in a study of blood T cell repertoires in COVID-19. The repertoire was sequenced with immunoSEQ multiplex PCR; TCRdb's copy has only in-frame clones and lacks some. The sample shows 48,000 or so clones, roughly 84% of them seen only once. Germline trimming cut 0 bases from V and 0 bases from J; bases unmatched to any gene: 14. The CDR3 has 20 residues. Germline V gene data show CDR1 as LGHNA and CDR2 as YNFKEQ. The sequenced sample was peripheral blood. This TCR was sampled from a woman aged 55-70 years with acute or convalescent COVID-19. The chain joins TRBV4-2 to TRBJ1-5; 7 bases line up with TRBD1. CDR3 in amino acids: CASSQDLRTGGPNSNQPQHF. The CDR3 region has the DNA TGTGCCAGCAGCCAAGATCTTAGGACAGGAGGACCGAATAGCAATCAGCCCCAGCATTTT.